A single sample is the source of the 14 T cell receptor beta chains below, sequenced in a study of blood T cell repertoires in COVID-19. Assay used: immunoSEQ multiplex PCR; TCRdb lists only in-frame clones, some missing. The sample consists of 81,000 or so clones, roughly four fifths of them appearing once. The sequencing sample was made of peripheral blood. All receptors come from a human donor in a cohort sampled during active COVID-19.

This clone occurred a few times. This rearrangement joins TRBV9 to TRBJ2-1, with TRBD1 matching 11 bases. Germline loops: CDR1 SGDLS, CDR2 YYNGEE. After removal of 0 bases from V and 8 bases from J, the junction contained 10 bases not matched to a gene. CDR3 length equals 17 residues. CDR3 DNA sequence: TGTGCCAGCAGCGTAGACCCGTCGGGACAGGGGGTCGATGAGCAGTTCTTC. The encoded protein is CASSVDPSGQGVDEQFF.

The chain has TRBV9 and TRBJ2-2, with D uncertain. The CDR3 loop spans 14 amino acids. Per germline, CDR1 SGDLS and CDR2 YYNGEE. Trimming left V 4 bases short and J 2 bases short, with 9 bases between. This CDR3 reads CASSPRHNTGELFF. CDR3 DNA sequence: TGTGCCAGCAGCCCTCGACATAACACCGGGGAGCTGTTTTTT.

The chain couples TRBV18 to TRBJ1-2, with 10 bases identical to TRBD1. V gave up 3 bases and J gave up 6 bases; unmatched junction bases: 4. The CDR3 contains 14 residues. Germline lookup yields CDR1 KGHSH and CDR2 LQKENI. In nucleotides, the CDR3 is TGTGCCAGCTCACCTCGACAGGGGGCCAATGGCTACACCTTC. This encodes CASSPRQGANGYTF. Together with reference TRBV18 and TRBJ1-2, the CDR3 gives the full variable domain: NAGVMQNPRHLVRRRGQEARLRCSPMKGHSHVYWYRQLPEEGLKFMVYLQKENIIDESGMPKERFSAEFPKEGPSILRIQQVVRGDSAAYFCASSPRQGANGYTFGSGTRLTVV.

V gene TRBV18 combines with J gene TRBJ2-1; D gene unclear. The CDR3 extends over 15 amino acids. The germline V and J ends were trimmed by 3 bases and 0 bases, with 9 bases remaining between them. Germline V CDR1 and CDR2: KGHSH, LQKENI. CDR3 sequence (DNA): TGTGCCAGCTCACCCACATCAAACTCCTACAATGAGCAGTTCTTC. Its translation is CASSPTSNSYNEQFF.

This sequence joins TRBV7-9 and TRBJ1-2; 9 bases align to TRBD1. V gave up 4 bases and J gave up 4 bases; unmatched junction bases: 7. This CDR3 has 15 residues. In germline, CDR1 is SEHNR, CDR2 FQNEAQ (reference sequence). CDR3 bases: TGTGCCAGCAGCTCTGGGACAGGGAGTGGCTATGGCTACACCTTC. Its protein is CASSSGTGSGYGYTF. The full variable domain, in which reference TRBV7-9 and TRBJ1-2 provide the parts outside the CDR3, is DTGVSQNPRHKITKRGQNVTFRCDPISEHNRLYWYRQTLGQGPEFLTYFQNEAQLEKSRLLSDRFSAERPKGSFSTLEIQRTEQGDSAMYLCASSSGTGSGYGYTFGSGTRLTVV.

The chain links TRBV5-4 to TRBJ1-2; no clear D gene. Trimming took off 2 bases at V and 3 bases at J, with 14 bases between the two ends. The CDR3 loop spans 15 amino acids. Germline V gene lookup returns CDR1 SGHNT and CDR2 YYREEE (reference sequence). Here the CDR3 reads CASSFGQDTHYGYTF. The CDR3 DNA follows: TGTGCCAGCAGCTTTGGGCAGGATACGCACTATGGCTACACCTTC.

The chain joins TRBV18 to TRBJ2-2; tentative D call: TRBD1 (6 bases). CDR3 length equals 16 residues. The germline CDR1 and CDR2 sequences are KGHSH and LQKENI. Trimming stripped 2 bases from V and 2 bases from J, with 12 bases between. CDR3 residues: CASSPTTGTNTGELFF. CDR3 sequence (DNA): TGTGCCAGCTCACCAACGACAGGCACCAACACCGGGGAGCTGTTTTTT.

The sample holds many counts of this clone. The chain couples TRBV11-2 to TRBJ2-7, with D possibly matching TRBD2 (5 bases). Trimming took 0 bases from V and 7 from J, leaving 7 bases between them. The CDR3 runs 12 residues. In germline, CDR1 is SGHAT, CDR2 FQNNGV. CDR3 nucleotides: TGTGCCAGCAGCTTAGATTTAGCGGAGCAGTACTTC. Amino acids: CASSLDLAEQYF.

The chain joins TRBV7-2 to TRBJ1-2, with D unclear. CDR1 is SGHTA, CDR2 FQGNSA, per germline. The CDR3 totals 13 residues. The ends were cut back, 5 bases at V and 6 bases at J, with 13 bases in the middle. The CDR3 DNA reads TGTGCCAGCAGCCCGGTGGAGGTCAATGGCTACACCTTC. It codes for CASSPVEVNGYTF.

The V gene is TRBV11-1, the J gene TRBJ2-5; TRBD1 aligns across 7 bases. Germline CDR1 is SGHAT and CDR2 is FQDESV (reference sequence). The CDR3 totals 16 residues. The junction had 10 bases not matched to a gene; V was cut back by 4 bases and J by 2 bases. The CDR3 here is CASSSPTGQFQETQYF. The CDR3 nucleotides read TGTGCCAGCAGCTCCCCGACAGGGCAATTTCAAGAGACCCAGTACTTC.

V and J are TRBV29-1 and TRBJ2-7; the match to TRBD1 covers 7 bases. The CDR3 contains 12 residues. CDR1 SQVTM and CDR2 ANQGSEA come from the germline V gene. J was trimmed by 1 base and V by 4 bases; bases with no gene match: 1. The CDR3 DNA is TGCAGCGTTGCAGGGGGTTCCTACGAGCAGTACTTC. Protein sequence: CSVAGGSYEQYF.

The J gene is TRBJ1-5, the V gene TRBV4-1, with D maybe TRBD1 (5 bases). Germline CDR1 MGHRA, CDR2 YSYEKL. This CDR3 is built from 14 residues. V was pared by 2 bases and J by 9 bases, with 14 bases between. The CDR3 spells CASSQRLRAGPQHF. CDR3 DNA: TGCGCCAGCAGCCAACGTCTCAGGGCTGGGCCCCAGCATTTT.

V gene TRBV11-2 combines with J gene TRBJ2-2; TRBD2 matches at 7 bases. The CDR3 is made up of 15 amino acids. Per the germline V gene, CDR1 is SGHAT and CDR2 is FQNNGV. V dropped 7 bases and J dropped 4; count of bases not matched to a gene: 9. CDR3 protein: CASTQGSGATGELFF. The CDR3 DNA sequence: TGTGCCAGCACCCAAGGGAGCGGGGCCACCGGGGAGCTGTTTTTT.

V and J are TRBV4-1 and TRBJ2-1; 12 nucleotides agree with TRBD2. Germline V gene lookup returns CDR1 MGHRA and CDR2 YSYEKL. J gave up 0 bases and V 1 base, and 4 bases lay outside the gene matches. This CDR3 comprises 18 residues. CDR3 protein: CASSQAGLAGSSYNEQFF. Here the CDR3 DNA reads TGCGCCAGCAGCCAAGCAGGACTAGCGGGAAGCTCCTACAATGAGCAGTTCTTC.